This entry lists 17 T cell receptor beta chains sequenced from one sample in a study of yellow fever vaccine responses in identical twins. In TCRdb, the RT-PCR reads were re-called with MiXCR into one record per CDR3 protein. The sample yields under 25,000 distinct CDR3 sequences, roughly 78% seen once. The sample in question was T cells from blood (PBMCs), unsorted or a sorted subset (not recorded which), obtained before or after yellow fever vaccination (not recorded which). All receptors come from a woman aged 18-29 years who received the yellow fever vaccine.

This clonotype has more than one count but fewer than ten. V usage is TRBV29-1 and J usage is TRBJ1-1; the D is unclear. Germline values: CDR1 SQVTM, CDR2 ANQGSEA. The CDR3 sequence is 11 residues long. The V and J ends lost 4 bases and 3 bases respectively, with 6 bases between them. CDR3 nucleotides: TGCAGCGTTGCGGCTTACACTGAAGCTTTCTTT. Translating it yields CSVAAYTEAFF.

V and J are TRBV20-1 and TRBJ2-7; 7 bases are a match to TRBD2. V shed 5 bases and J 2 bases; nucleotides not matched to a gene: 9. Germline assignment: CDR1 DFQATT and CDR2 SNEGSKA (reference sequence). The length of the CDR3 is 14 residues. For the CDR3, the DNA is TGCAGTGCTTATCCCGAGCGGGAAACCTACGAGCAGTACTTC. Translation: CSAYPERETYEQYF.

The chain couples TRBV5-6 to TRBJ2-1; 9 nucleotides line up with TRBD2. From germline, CDR1 is SGHDT and CDR2 YYEEEE. The CDR3 loop spans 12 amino acids. With V trimmed by 7 bases and J by 4 bases, 0 bases remained unmatched. CDR3 loop: CASAGGYNEQFF. The DNA for the CDR3 is TGTGCCAGCGCGGGAGGGTACAATGAGCAGTTCTTC.

The chain couples TRBV16 to TRBJ2-7, with 7 bases lining up with TRBD2. The V gene end was trimmed by 4 bases and the J gene end by 3 bases; junction bases not matched to a gene: 3. Per germline, CDR1 KGHSY and CDR2 FQNENV. CDR3 size: 13 residues. The CDR3: CASSLRDYYEQYF. CDR3 DNA sequence: TGTGCCAGCAGCCTGAGGGACTACTACGAGCAGTACTTC. Combining the CDR3 with reference TRBV16 and TRBJ2-7 gives the whole variable domain GEEVAQTPKHLVRGEGQKAKLYCAPIKGHSYVFWYQQVLKNEFKFLISFQNENVFDETGMPKERFSAKCLPNSPCSLEIQATKLEDSAVYFCASSLRDYYEQYFGPGTRLTVT.

In regard to this clonotype: A much larger clone differs by one base, so this may be a read error. The chain has TRBV7-6 and TRBJ2-3, with no clear D. The ends were cut back, 2 bases at V and 2 bases at J, with 2 bases in the middle. Per germline, CDR1 SGHVS and CDR2 FNYEAQ. The CDR3 has 12 amino acids. DNA for the CDR3: TGTGCCAGCAGCTTAATCACAGATACGCAGTATTTT. Protein sequence: CASSLITDTQYF.

The chain has TRBV12-3 or TRBV12-4 and TRBJ2-2, with 8 bases aligning to TRBD1. The ends lost 6 bases at V and 4 bases at J; junction bases unmatched: 7. This CDR3 spans 15 amino acids. This CDR3 is CASSLPGGGTGELFF. CDR3 nucleotide sequence: TGTGCCAGCAGCCTCCCAGGGGGCGGCACCGGGGAGCTGTTTTTT.

The chain links TRBV24-1 to TRBJ2-1; 7 bases line up with TRBD1. The CDR3 covers 12 residues. V was clipped by 6 bases and J by 6 bases; unmatched bases: 1. In germline, CDR1 is KGHDR, CDR2 SFDVKD. The CDR3 reads CATSRQGNEQFF. CDR3 in DNA: TGTGCCACCAGTAGACAGGGCAATGAGCAGTTCTTC.

The rearrangement links TRBV5-4 to TRBJ1-3; TRBD1 aligns across 7 bases. This CDR3 region has 16 residues. Per the germline V gene, CDR1 is SGHNT and CDR2 is YYREEE (reference sequence). V was clipped by 3 bases and J by 0 bases; unmatched bases: 6. This CDR3 reads CASSSGTARSGNTIYF. CDR3 in DNA: TGTGCCAGCAGCTCCGGGACAGCTCGCTCTGGAAACACCATATATTTT. Drawing the rest from reference TRBV5-4 and TRBJ1-3, the complete variable domain is ETGVTQSPTHLIKTRGQQVTLRCSSQSGHNTVSWYQQALGQGPQFIFQYYREEENGRGNFPPRFSGLQFPNYSSELNVNALELDDSALYLCASSSGTARSGNTIYFGEGSWLTVV.

The chain couples TRBV5-1 to TRBJ2-7; D unclear. Germline V gene sequence: CDR1 SGHRS, CDR2 YFSETQ. V dropped 4 bases and J dropped 2 bases, with 16 bases sitting between them. This CDR3 has 15 residues. For the CDR3, the DNA is TGCGCCAGCAGCCCCAGAGGTGGCGGCACCTACGAGCAGTACTTC. Amino acid sequence: CASSPRGGGTYEQYF.

V and J are TRBV28 and TRBJ2-7; D call uncertain. The V and J ends lost 8 bases and 4 bases respectively, with 27 bases between them. Germline loops: CDR1 MDHEN, CDR2 SYDVKM. The CDR3 contains 17 residues. CDR3 sequence (DNA): TGTGCCAGCGCTCAGGACGGTACCGTTTTGTTAGGATACGAGCAGTACTTC. Its translation: CASAQDGTVLLGYEQYF.

The chain recombines TRBV9 with TRBJ2-7; TRBD2 might be the D (6 bases). Germline CDR1 and CDR2: SGDLS and YYNGEE. V shed 4 bases and J shed 0 bases, with 11 bases lying between them. There are 14 residues in the CDR3. CDR3 nucleotides: TGTGCCAGCAGCCTCCCGACTAGCTCCTACGAGCAGTACGTC. Its translation: CASSLPTSSYEQYV.

This chain links TRBV7-2 with TRBJ2-1; 13 bases fit TRBD2. Trimming at V came to 0 bases and at J to 8 bases, leaving 4 bases not matched to a gene. The CDR3 runs to 16 residues. Germline CDR1 reads SGHTA; CDR2 reads FQGNSA. The CDR3 sequence: CASSLAGLAGNDEQFF. The DNA for the CDR3 is TGTGCCAGCAGCTTAGCGGGACTAGCGGGGAACGATGAGCAGTTCTTC.

The chain carries TRBV15 and TRBJ1-3; the D gene is possibly TRBD1 (6 bases). The CDR3 consists of 18 residues. V was trimmed by 1 base and J by 0 bases, leaving 16 bases between them. Per the germline V gene, CDR1 is LNHNV and CDR2 is YYDKDF (reference sequence). DNA for the CDR3: TGTGCCACCAGCAGAGCTACCAGGGGAGGAGGCTCTGGAAACACCATATATTTT. This codes for CATSRATRGGGSGNTIYF.

V usage is TRBV19 and J usage is TRBJ1-5; the D is unclear. The CDR3 length is 14 residues. V lost 3 bases to trimming and J lost 6 bases, with 12 bases between them. Germline CDR1 reads LNHDA; CDR2 reads SQIVND (reference sequence). The CDR3 region is CASSIGGLAQPQHF. The CDR3 coding sequence is TGTGCCAGTAGTATTGGTGGCTTAGCTCAGCCCCAGCATTTT. Full variable domain (outside the CDR3, taken from reference TRBV19 and TRBJ1-5): DGGITQSPKYLFRKEGQNVTLSCEQNLNHDAMYWYRQDPGQGLRLIYYSQIVNDFQKGDIAEGYSVSREKKESFPLTVTSAQKNPTAFYLCASSIGGLAQPQHFGDGTRLSIL.

The V gene is TRBV11-3, the J gene TRBJ2-7; 8 positions match TRBD1. V lost 1 base to trimming and J lost 3 bases; unmatched junction nucleotides: 5. CDR3 size: 15 residues. Germline V gives CDR1 SGHNT, CDR2 YENEEA. The CDR3 loop is CASSLVHRGNYEQYF. The CDR3 DNA reads TGTGCCAGCAGCTTAGTACACAGGGGGAACTACGAGCAGTACTTC.

This clonotype was observed a few times. The V call is TRBV6-1, the J call TRBJ2-2; D tentatively reads TRBD1 or TRBD2 (5 bases each). The ends were cut back, 5 bases at V and 1 base at J, with 11 bases in the middle. This CDR3 region has 15 residues. Per the germline V gene, CDR1 is MNHNS and CDR2 is SASEGT. CDR3 sequence (DNA): TGTGCCAGCAGTCGGGGCCCCGAGAACACCGGGGAGCTGTTTTTT. Its translation is CASSRGPENTGELFF.

This clonotype was picked up a small number of times. The DNA for the CDR3 is TGCGCCAGCAGCCGGGTGAACACCGGGGAGCTGTTTTTT. It translates to CASSRVNTGELFF. The J gene is TRBJ2-2, the V gene TRBV5-1; D not certain. CDR3 length: 13 amino acids. Germline CDR1 reads SGHRS; CDR2 reads YFSETQ. Trimming took 4 bases from V and 1 from J, leaving 5 bases between them.